This T cell receptor (beta chain) came from a study of beta chain features in type 1 diabetes. Study-wide results and caveats: All four CD4+ subsets of Type 1 diabetes patients contained TCRB CDR3s that were moderately but significantly shorter.

Details on this clone: What it binds is not known.

CDR1 and CDR2 from the germline V gene are SGHTA and FQGNSA. V lost 5 bases and J 4 bases, leaving 14 bases between the germline ends. The CDR3 is made up of 14 amino acids. Expressed TCRB transcripts were sequenced because the entire RNA isolate underwent reverse transcription. It was found that naive, central memory and regulatory T cell samples averaged about 3.4 million reads. Only in-frame clones appear in the TCRdb table, and some are missing; sequencing was by immunoSEQ multiplex PCR. Found here are a few hundred thousand clones, about 10% of them singletons; the top ten hold roughly 0.6%. The chain has TRBV7-2 and TRBJ1-2; possibly TRBD1 for D (5 bases). What was sequenced was central memory CD4+ T cells from blood. The receptor was derived from a man aged 25 to 45 with type 1 diabetes. CDR3 sequence: CASSTPLQGYGYTF. The CDR3 bases are TGTGCCAGCAGCACCCCCCTGCAGGGCTATGGCTACACCTTC.